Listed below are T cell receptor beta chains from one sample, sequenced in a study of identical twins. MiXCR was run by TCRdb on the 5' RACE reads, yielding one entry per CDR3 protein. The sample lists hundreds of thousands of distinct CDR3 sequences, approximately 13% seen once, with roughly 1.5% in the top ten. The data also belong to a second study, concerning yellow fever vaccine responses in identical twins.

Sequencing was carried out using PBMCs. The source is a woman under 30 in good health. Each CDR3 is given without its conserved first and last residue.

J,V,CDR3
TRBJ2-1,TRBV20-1,SAIAVSSYNEQF
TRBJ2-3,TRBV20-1,SARAQLTDTQY
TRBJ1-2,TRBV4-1,ASSQIQTANYGYT
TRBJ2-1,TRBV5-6,ASSFSASRHEQF
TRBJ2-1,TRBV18,ASSLTGVYNEQF
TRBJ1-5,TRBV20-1,SGGTGNQPQH
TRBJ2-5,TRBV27,ASSLAGGRGETQY
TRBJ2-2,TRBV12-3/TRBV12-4,ASKSQGGANTGELF
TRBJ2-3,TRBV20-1,SARAPSGTDTQY
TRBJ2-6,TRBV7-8,ASSLALPGANVLT
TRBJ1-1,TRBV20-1,SARVGGKTEAF
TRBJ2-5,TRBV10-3,AISKNQETQY
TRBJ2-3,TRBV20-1,SASPGTSGVSDTQY
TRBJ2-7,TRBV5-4,ASSSWTGGFYEQY
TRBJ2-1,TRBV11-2,ASSSLTRPSRGHEQF
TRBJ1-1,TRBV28,ASSPTGPPGNTEAF
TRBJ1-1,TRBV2,ASSESGLMNTEAF
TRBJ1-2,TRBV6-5,ASSYGGGPSNYGYT
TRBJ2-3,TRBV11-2,ASSLAVGGSTDTQY
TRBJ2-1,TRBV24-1,ATSDSGGYSNEQF
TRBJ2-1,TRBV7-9,ASRGQGVHEQF
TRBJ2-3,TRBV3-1,ASSQPWDRTGQY
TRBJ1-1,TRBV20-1,SAMTPNTEAF
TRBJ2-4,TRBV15,ATSRVEGAKNIQY
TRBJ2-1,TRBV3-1,ASSQDPGRINEQF
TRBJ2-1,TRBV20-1,SARASPGLAGAGNEQF
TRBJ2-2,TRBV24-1,ATSDFPAGTGELF
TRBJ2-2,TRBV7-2,ASSSAAREYGGELF
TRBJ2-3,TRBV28,ASRASSYTDTQY
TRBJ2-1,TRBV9,ASSTQTSGSWDEQF
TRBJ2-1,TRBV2,ASTGDGRALTNSYNEQF
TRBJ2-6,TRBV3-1,ASSYRGLGTNVLT
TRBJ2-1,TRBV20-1,SARTSGGHEQF
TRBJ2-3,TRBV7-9,ASWVDRAGTDTQY
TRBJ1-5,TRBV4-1,ASSDADRNNQPQH
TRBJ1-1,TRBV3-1,ASSHRQSPMNTEAF
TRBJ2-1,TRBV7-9,ASSFGSGGAVGEQF
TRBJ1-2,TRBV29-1,SADDRFSYGYT
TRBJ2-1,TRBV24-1,ATSEARLSYNEQF
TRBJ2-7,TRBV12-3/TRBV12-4,ASKRQGTYEQY
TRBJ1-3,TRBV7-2,ASRPLTGGNTIY
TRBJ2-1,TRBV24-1,ATSTPTAQGIYNEQF
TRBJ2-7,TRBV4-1,ASSPRTGGHEQY
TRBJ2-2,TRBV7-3,ASSSDYGELF
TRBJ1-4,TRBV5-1,ASSKGQGTDEKLF
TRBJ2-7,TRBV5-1,ASSLGRIDNEQY
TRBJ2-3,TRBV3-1,ASSQDPPSGMRADTQY
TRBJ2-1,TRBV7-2,ASSLKGLAGTNEQF
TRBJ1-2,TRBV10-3,AISESSRGGGYT
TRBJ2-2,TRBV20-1,SAGRGTSNTGELF
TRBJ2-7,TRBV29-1,SVEREGRFGQY
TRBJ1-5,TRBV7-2,ASSRDRSNQPQH
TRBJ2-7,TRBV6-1,ASSGLAEGLVSYEQY
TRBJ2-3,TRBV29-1,SVEQGTDTQY
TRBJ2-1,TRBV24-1,ATAGSGTHNEQF